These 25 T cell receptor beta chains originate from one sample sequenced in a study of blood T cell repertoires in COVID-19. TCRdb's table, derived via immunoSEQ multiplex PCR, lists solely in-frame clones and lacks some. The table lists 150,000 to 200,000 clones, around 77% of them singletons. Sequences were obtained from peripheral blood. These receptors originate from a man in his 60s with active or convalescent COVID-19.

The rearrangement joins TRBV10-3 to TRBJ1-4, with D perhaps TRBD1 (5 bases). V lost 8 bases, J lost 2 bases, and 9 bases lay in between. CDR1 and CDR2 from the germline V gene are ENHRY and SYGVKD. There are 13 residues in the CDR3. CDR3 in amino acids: CAISTDTNEKLFF. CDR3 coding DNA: TGTGCCATCTCGACAGATACTAATGAAAAACTGTTTTTT.

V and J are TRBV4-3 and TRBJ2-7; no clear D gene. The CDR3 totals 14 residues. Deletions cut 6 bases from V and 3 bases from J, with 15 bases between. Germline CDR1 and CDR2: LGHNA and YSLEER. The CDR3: CASSRGMPDYEQYF. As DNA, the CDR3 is TGCGCCAGCAGTCGAGGCATGCCTGACTACGAGCAGTACTTC.

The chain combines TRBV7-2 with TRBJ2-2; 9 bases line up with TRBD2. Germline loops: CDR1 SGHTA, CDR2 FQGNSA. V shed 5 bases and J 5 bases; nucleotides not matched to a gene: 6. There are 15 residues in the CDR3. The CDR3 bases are TGTGCCAGCAGCCTTAGCGGGAGTCTTACCGGGGAGCTGTTTTTT. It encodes CASSLSGSLTGELFF.

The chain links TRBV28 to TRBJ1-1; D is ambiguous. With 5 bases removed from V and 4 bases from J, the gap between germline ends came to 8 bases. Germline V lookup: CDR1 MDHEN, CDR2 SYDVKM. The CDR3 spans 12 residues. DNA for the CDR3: TGTGCCAGCAGTCCCCGTCTCACTGAAGCTTTCTTT. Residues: CASSPRLTEAFF.

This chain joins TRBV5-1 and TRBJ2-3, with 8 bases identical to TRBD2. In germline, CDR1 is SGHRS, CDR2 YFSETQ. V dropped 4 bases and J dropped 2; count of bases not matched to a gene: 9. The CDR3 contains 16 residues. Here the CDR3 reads CASSTLAGGTTDTQYF. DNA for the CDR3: TGCGCCAGCAGCACGCTAGCGGGCGGTACCACAGATACGCAGTATTTT.

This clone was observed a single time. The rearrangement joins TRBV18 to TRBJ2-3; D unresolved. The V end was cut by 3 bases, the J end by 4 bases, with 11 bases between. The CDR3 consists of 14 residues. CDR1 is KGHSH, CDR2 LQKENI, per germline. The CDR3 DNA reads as TGTGCCAGCTCACCCGTCGCTAGAGCAGATACGCAGTATTTT. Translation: CASSPVARADTQYF.

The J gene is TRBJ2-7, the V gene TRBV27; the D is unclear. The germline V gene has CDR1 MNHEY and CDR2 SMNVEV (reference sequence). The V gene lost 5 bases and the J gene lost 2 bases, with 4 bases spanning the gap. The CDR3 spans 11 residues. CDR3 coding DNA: TGTGCCAGCAGTCTCCCCTACGAGCAGTACTTC. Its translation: CASSLPYEQYF.

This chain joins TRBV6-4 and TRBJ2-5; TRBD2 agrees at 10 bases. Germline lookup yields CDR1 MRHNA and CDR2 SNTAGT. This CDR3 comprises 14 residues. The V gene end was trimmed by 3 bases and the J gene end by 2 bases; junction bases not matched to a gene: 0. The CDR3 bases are TGTGCCAGCAGTGAACTAGCGGGACAAGAGACCCAGTACTTC. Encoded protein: CASSELAGQETQYF.

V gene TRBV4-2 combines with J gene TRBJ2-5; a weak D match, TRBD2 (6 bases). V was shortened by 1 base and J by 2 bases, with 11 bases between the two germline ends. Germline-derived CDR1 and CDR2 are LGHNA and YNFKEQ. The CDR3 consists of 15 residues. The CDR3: CASSQAGSGQETQYF. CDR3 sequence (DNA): TGTGCCAGCAGCCAAGCAGGTAGCGGTCAAGAGACCCAGTACTTC.

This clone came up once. CDR3 loop: CASSLSHLAANTGELFF. CDR3 DNA: TGCGCCAGCAGCCTAAGTCATCTAGCGGCAAACACCGGGGAGCTGTTTTTT. The chain carries TRBV4-1 and TRBJ2-2; TRBD2 aligns across 7 bases. The germline V gene encodes CDR1 MGHRA and CDR2 YSYEKL. Unmatched junction bases numbered 10, after V lost 4 bases and J lost 2 bases. This CDR3 has 17 residues.

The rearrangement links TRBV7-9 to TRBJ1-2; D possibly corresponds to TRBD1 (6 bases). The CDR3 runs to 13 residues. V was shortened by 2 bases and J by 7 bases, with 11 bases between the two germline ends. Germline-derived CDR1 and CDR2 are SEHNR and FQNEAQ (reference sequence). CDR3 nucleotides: TGTGCCAGCAGCTTAACCAGGGGAAGTGGCTACACCTTC. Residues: CASSLTRGSGYTF. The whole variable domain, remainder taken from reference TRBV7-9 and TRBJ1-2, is DTGVSQNPRHKITKRGQNVTFRCDPISEHNRLYWYRQTLGQGPEFLTYFQNEAQLEKSRLLSDRFSAERPKGSFSTLEIQRTEQGDSAMYLCASSLTRGSGYTFGSGTRLTVV.

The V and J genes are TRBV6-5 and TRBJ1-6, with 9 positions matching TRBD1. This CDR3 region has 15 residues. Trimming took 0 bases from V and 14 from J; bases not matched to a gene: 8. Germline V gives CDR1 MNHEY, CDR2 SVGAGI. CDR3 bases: TGTGCCAGCAGTTACTCCACAGGGACAGGGATCACCCTCCACTTT. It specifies CASSYSTGTGITLHF.

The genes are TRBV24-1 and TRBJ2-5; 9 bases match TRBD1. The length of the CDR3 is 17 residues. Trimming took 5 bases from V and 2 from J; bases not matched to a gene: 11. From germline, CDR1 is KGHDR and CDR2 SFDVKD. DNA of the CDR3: TGTGCCACCAGTGTCGGGGGACAGGGAGGGATACAAGAGACCCAGTACTTC. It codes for CATSVGGQGGIQETQYF.

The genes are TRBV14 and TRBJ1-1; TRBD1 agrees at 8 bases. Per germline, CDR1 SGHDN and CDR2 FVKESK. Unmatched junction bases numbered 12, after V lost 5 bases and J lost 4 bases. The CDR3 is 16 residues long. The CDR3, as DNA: TGTGCCAGCAGCAAAAAGACAGGGGCATGGGGCACTGAAGCTTTCTTT. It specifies CASSKKTGAWGTEAFF.

CDR3 region: CASSWTGGREQYF. DNA for the CDR3: TGTGCCAGCAGCTGGACCGGGGGGAGGGAGCAGTACTTC. The chain recombines TRBV5-6 with TRBJ2-7; TRBD2 matches at 7 bases. The trim removed 3 bases at V and 7 bases at J, leaving 7 bases unmatched. The CDR3 is 13 residues long. CDR1 and CDR2 from the germline V gene are SGHDT and YYEEEE. Drawing the rest from reference TRBV5-6 and TRBJ2-7, the complete variable domain is DAGVTQSPTHLIKTRGQQVTLRCSPKSGHDTVSWYQQALGQGPQFIFQYYEEEERQRGNFPDRFSGHQFPNYSSELNVNALLLGDSALYLCASSWTGGREQYFGPGTRLTVT.

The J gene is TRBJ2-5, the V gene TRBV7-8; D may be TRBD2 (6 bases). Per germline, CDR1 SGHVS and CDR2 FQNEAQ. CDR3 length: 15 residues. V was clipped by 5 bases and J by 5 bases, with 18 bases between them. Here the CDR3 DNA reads TGTGCCAGCAGCCCCCCAAGCGCGAGCGGGGAGACCCAGTACTTC. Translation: CASSPPSASGETQYF.

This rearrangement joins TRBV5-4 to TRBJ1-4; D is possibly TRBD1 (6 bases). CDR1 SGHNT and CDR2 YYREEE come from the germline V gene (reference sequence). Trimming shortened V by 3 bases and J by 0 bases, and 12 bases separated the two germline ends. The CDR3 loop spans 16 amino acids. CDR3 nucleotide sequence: TGTGCCAGCAGCTGGGGGCCCGCCTCAACTAATGAAAAACTGTTTTTT. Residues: CASSWGPASTNEKLFF.

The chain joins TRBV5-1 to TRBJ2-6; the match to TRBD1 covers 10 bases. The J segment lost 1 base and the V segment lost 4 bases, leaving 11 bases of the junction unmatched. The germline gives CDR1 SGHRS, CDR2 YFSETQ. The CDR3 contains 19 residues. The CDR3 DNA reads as TGCGCCAGCAGCGTTCATCTCCGGGACAGGGGTTCTGGGGCCAACGTCCTGACTTTC. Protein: CASSVHLRDRGSGANVLTF. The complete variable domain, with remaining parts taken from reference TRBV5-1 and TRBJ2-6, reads KAGVTQTPRYLIKTRGQQVTLSCSPISGHRSVSWYQQTPGQGLQFLFEYFSETQRNKGNFPGRFSGRQFSNSRSEMNVSTLELGDSALYLCASSVHLRDRGSGANVLTFGAGSRLTVL.

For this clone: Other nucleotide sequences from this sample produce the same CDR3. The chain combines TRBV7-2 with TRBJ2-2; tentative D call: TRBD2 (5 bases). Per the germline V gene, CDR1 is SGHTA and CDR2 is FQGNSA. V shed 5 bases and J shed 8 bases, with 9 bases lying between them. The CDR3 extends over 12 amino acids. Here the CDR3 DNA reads TGTGCCAGCAGCCTTCCGGGGGGGGAGCTGTTTTTT. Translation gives CASSLPGGELFF.

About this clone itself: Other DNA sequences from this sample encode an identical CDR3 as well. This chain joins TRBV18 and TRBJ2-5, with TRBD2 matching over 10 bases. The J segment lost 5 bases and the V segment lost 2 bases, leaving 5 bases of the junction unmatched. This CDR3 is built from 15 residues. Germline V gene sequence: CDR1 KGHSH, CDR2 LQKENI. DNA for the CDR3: TGTGCCAGCTCACCAAATCTAGCGGGAGAGGAGACCCAGTACTTC. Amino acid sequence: CASSPNLAGEETQYF. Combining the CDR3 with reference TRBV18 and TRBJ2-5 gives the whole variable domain NAGVMQNPRHLVRRRGQEARLRCSPMKGHSHVYWYRQLPEEGLKFMVYLQKENIIDESGMPKERFSAEFPKEGPSILRIQQVVRGDSAAYFCASSPNLAGEETQYFGPGTRLLVL.

The CDR3 loop is CASSLRTGVQETQYF. The CDR3 DNA reads TGTGCCAGCAGCTTAAGGACAGGGGTCCAAGAGACCCAGTACTTC. The V gene is TRBV7-3, the J gene TRBJ2-5, with TRBD1 identical over 9 bases. J gave up 1 base and V 1 base, and 1 base lay outside the gene matches. This CDR3 has 15 residues. Looked up from germline, CDR1 is SGHTA and CDR2 is FQGTGA. Complete variable domain (other parts from reference TRBV7-3 and TRBJ2-5): GAGVSQTPSNKVTEKGKYVELRCDPISGHTALYWYRQSLGQGPEFLIYFQGTGAADDSGLPNDRFFAVRPEGSVSTLKIQRTERGDSAVYLCASSLRTGVQETQYFGPGTRLLVL.

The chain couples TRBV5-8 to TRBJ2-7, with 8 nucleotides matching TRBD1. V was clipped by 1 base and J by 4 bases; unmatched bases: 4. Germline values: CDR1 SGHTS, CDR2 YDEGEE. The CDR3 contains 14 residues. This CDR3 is CASSLSRGRYEQYF. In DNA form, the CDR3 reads TGTGCCAGCAGCTTGTCCAGGGGGCGGTACGAGCAGTACTTC.

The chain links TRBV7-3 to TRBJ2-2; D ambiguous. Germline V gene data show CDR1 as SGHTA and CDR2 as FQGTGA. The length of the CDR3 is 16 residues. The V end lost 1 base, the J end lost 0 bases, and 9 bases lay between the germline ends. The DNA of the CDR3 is TGTGCCAGCAGCTTAATGAGACTTCCGAACACCGGGGAGCTGTTTTTT. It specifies CASSLMRLPNTGELFF.

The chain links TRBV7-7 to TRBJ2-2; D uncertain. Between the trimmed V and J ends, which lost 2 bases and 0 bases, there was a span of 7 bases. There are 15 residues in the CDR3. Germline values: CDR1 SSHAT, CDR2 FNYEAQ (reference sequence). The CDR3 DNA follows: TGTGCCAGCAGCTTACTCGGTGCGAACACCGGGGAGCTGTTTTTT. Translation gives CASSLLGANTGELFF. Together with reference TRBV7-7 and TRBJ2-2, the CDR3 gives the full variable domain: GAGVSQSPRYKVTKRGQDVTLRCDPISSHATLYWYQQALGQGPEFLTYFNYEAQPDKSGLPSDRFSAERPEGSISTLTIQRTEQRDSAMYRCASSLLGANTGELFFGEGSRLTVL.

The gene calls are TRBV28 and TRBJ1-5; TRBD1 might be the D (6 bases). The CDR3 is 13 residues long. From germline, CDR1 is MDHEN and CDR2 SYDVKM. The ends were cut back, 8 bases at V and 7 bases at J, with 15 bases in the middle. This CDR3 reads CASFQGSRQPQHF. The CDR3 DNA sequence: TGTGCCAGCTTTCAGGGGTCCCGGCAGCCCCAGCATTTT.